Below are 30 T cell receptor beta chains sequenced from a single sample in a study of CD8 T cells in ankylosing spondylitis. TCRdb re-called the 5' RACE reads with MiXCR, one entry per CDR3 protein. In the table there are about 200,000 distinct CDR3 sequences, around 24% of which are singletons. The sequencing sample was made of blood, either unsorted or a sorted T cell fraction (not recorded which). These receptors all stem from a male donor with ankylosing spondylitis or in good health (not recorded which).

V and J are TRBV12-3 or TRBV12-4 and TRBJ1-1, with D maybe TRBD1 (5 bases). CDR3 length: 13 amino acids. Trimming took 2 bases from V and 11 from J, leaving 15 bases between them. The chain's CDR3 is CASSLRLDMWAFF. CDR3 in DNA: TGTGCCAGCAGTTTAAGGTTGGACATGTGGGCTTTCTTT.

V and J are TRBV29-1 and TRBJ2-7; TRBD1 agrees at 10 bases. V gave up 5 bases and J gave up 7 bases; unmatched junction bases: 8. This CDR3 comprises 13 residues. Germline CDR1 and CDR2: SQVTM and ANQGSEA. The CDR3 nucleotides read TGCAGCGTTTCACGACAGGGGGCAGGGGAGCAGTACTTC. Residues: CSVSRQGAGEQYF.

The chain recombines TRBV20-1 with TRBJ2-3; a weak D match, TRBD2 (6 bases). The CDR3 spans 13 residues. Germline V gene lookup returns CDR1 DFQATT and CDR2 SNEGSKA (reference sequence). Trimming stripped 3 bases from V and 3 bases from J, with 10 bases between. CDR3 sequence (DNA): TGCAGTGCTAGCGGGAGAGTGACAGATACGCAGTATTTT. Its translation: CSASGRVTDTQYF.

This clonotype has at least ten counts. The chain uses TRBV5-1 and TRBJ2-1; TRBD1 matches 7 bases. The V and J ends lost 4 bases and 5 bases, in that order; junction bases with no gene match: 12. The germline CDR1 and CDR2 sequences are SGHRS and YFSETQ. CDR3 length: 16 residues. CDR3 region: CASSPAPGTVNNEQFF. Here the CDR3 DNA reads TGCGCCAGCAGCCCTGCCCCCGGGACAGTCAACAATGAGCAGTTCTTC.

The chain uses TRBV20-1 and TRBJ2-3; 9 nucleotides match TRBD2. Germline V gives CDR1 DFQATT, CDR2 SNEGSKA (reference sequence). There are 13 residues in the CDR3. Trimming cost V 5 bases and J 8 bases; bases outside gene matches: 8. CDR3 sequence reads: CSAGGLADGTQYF. CDR3 bases: TGCAGTGCTGGGGGACTAGCCGATGGTACGCAGTATTTT.

This clonotype appeared many times. This chain uses TRBV5-6 with TRBJ1-1; 9 nucleotides line up with TRBD1. J was trimmed by 4 bases and V by 4 bases; bases with no gene match: 8. Germline V gene data show CDR1 as SGHDT and CDR2 as YYEEEE. The length of the CDR3 is 15 residues. The CDR3 nucleotides read TGTGCCAGCAGCCCAACCGGGACAGGGACCACTGAAGCTTTCTTT. Amino acids: CASSPTGTGTTEAFF.

Ten or more counts support this clonotype. The CDR3 loop is CSALPGPDPKNIQYF. In DNA form, the CDR3 reads TGCAGTGCTCTCCCGGGGCCGGATCCCAAAAACATTCAGTACTTC. The chain is built from TRBV20-1 and TRBJ2-4, with D tentatively TRBD1 or TRBD2 (5 bases each). Germline lookup yields CDR1 DFQATT and CDR2 SNEGSKA (reference sequence). V was shortened by 5 bases and J by 2 bases, with 16 bases between the two germline ends. CDR3 size: 15 residues.

The gene calls are TRBV20-1 and TRBJ1-6; TRBD1 is a possible D gene (6 bases). Trimming removed 5 bases from V and 5 bases from J, with 10 bases in between. This CDR3 contains 13 residues. Germline-derived CDR1 and CDR2 are DFQATT and SNEGSKA (reference sequence). In DNA form, the CDR3 reads TGCAGTGCTGGAACAGGGAATAATTCACCCCTCCACTTT. This codes for CSAGTGNNSPLHF.

The sample holds many counts of this clonotype. V is TRBV12-3 or TRBV12-4 and J is TRBJ2-7; 10 bases fit TRBD2. Trimming at V came to 6 bases and at J to 2 bases, leaving 10 bases not matched to a gene. There are 16 residues in the CDR3. CDR3 coding DNA: TGTGCCAGCAGCCGGGGACTAGCGAGGATCACCTACGAGCAGTACTTC. It codes for CASSRGLARITYEQYF.

This clonotype has a handful of counts. The rearrangement links TRBV24-1 to TRBJ2-1; D ambiguous. The germline V gene has CDR1 KGHDR and CDR2 SFDVKD. Trimming stripped 7 bases from V and 0 bases from J, with 9 bases between. This CDR3 is built from 14 residues. In DNA form, the CDR3 reads TGTGCCACCAGCCCTAGAAACTCCTACAATGAGCAGTTCTTC. Translated: CATSPRNSYNEQFF.

There are many counts of this clonotype. The chain uses TRBV7-8 and TRBJ2-1; 8 positions match TRBD2. Trimming removed 5 bases from V and 7 bases from J; junction bases left unmatched: 7. The CDR3 spans 14 residues. Per the germline V gene, CDR1 is SGHVS and CDR2 is FQNEAQ. The CDR3 DNA is TGTGCCAGCAGCGCCGGACTAGCTAAAAATGAGCAGTTCTTC. This codes for CASSAGLAKNEQFF.

This clonotype was found many times. The chain recombines TRBV20-1 with TRBJ1-5, with a tentative D call TRBD1 (6 bases). Germline CDR1 and CDR2: DFQATT and SNEGSKA (reference sequence). The CDR3 has 12 residues. CDR3 in amino acids: CSHQGPVGPQHF. The CDR3, as DNA: TGCAGCCACCAGGGGCCGGTGGGGCCCCAGCATTTT.

In this sample, this clonotype turned up many times. The rearrangement joins TRBV7-2 to TRBJ2-6, with no clear D. The germline V and J ends were trimmed by 4 bases and 0 bases, with 7 bases remaining between them. CDR1 and CDR2 from the germline V gene are SGHTA and FQGNSA. The CDR3 loop spans 15 amino acids. This CDR3 is CASSSSASGANVLTF. As DNA, the CDR3 is TGTGCCAGCAGCTCCAGCGCCTCTGGGGCCAACGTCCTGACTTTC.

This clonotype was seen ten or more times. J is TRBJ1-5 and V is TRBV29-1; D ambiguous. The V and J ends lost 4 bases and 4 bases respectively, with 8 bases between them. The germline V gene encodes CDR1 SQVTM and CDR2 ANQGSEA. This CDR3 is 12 amino acids long. The DNA of the CDR3 is TGCAGCGTTGGAGGCAAGAATCAGCCCCAGCATTTT. Its translation is CSVGGKNQPQHF.

The chain links TRBV6-1 to TRBJ1-1; a possible D gene is TRBD1 (6 bases). The germline V gene has CDR1 MNHNS and CDR2 SASEGT. The V end was cut by 6 bases, the J end by 6 bases, with 14 bases between. The CDR3 runs 13 residues. The CDR3 DNA reads as TGTGCCAGCAGCCCCGAGGGGGTAGCTGAAGCTTTCTTT. Its translation is CASSPEGVAEAFF.

This clonotype was observed at least ten times. The chain recombines TRBV12-3 or TRBV12-4 with TRBJ1-2, with 8 bases fitting TRBD1. J gave up 7 bases and V 5 bases, and 12 bases lay outside the gene matches. This CDR3 comprises 15 residues. CDR3 bases: TGTGCCAGCAGTCCCCATCTCGACAGGGGTGCTGGCTACACCTTC. Translated: CASSPHLDRGAGYTF.

Many counts were recorded for this clonotype. V usage is TRBV20-1 and J usage is TRBJ1-5; D is ambiguous. Between the trimmed V and J ends, which lost 6 bases and 1 base, there was a span of 10 bases. CDR1 and CDR2 (germline): DFQATT, SNEGSKA (reference sequence). The length of the CDR3 is 13 residues. The CDR3 DNA follows: TGCAGTGCCACAAGCGTGAGCAATCAGCCCCAGCATTTT. Protein sequence: CSATSVSNQPQHF.

This clonotype was observed a single time. The CDR3 here is CSVLGNSYNEQFF. As DNA, the CDR3 is TGCAGCGTTCTAGGGAATTCCTACAATGAGCAGTTCTTC. The chain combines TRBV29-1 with TRBJ2-1; D not resolved. Looked up from germline, CDR1 is SQVTM and CDR2 is ANQGSEA. This CDR3 has 13 residues. Trimming left V 5 bases short and J 1 base short, with 9 bases between.

The sample holds many counts of this clonotype. The rearrangement links TRBV12-3 or TRBV12-4 to TRBJ2-7; D remains ambiguous. CDR3 length: 13 residues. Trimming pared 5 bases from V and 3 bases from J, leaving 11 bases between. CDR3 loop: CASSIGLNYEQYF. The CDR3 DNA reads as TGTGCCAGCAGTATAGGCTTGAACTACGAGCAGTACTTC.

This clonotype was seen repeatedly, ten times or more. The chain carries TRBV5-1 and TRBJ2-3; D is unresolved. Germline values: CDR1 SGHRS, CDR2 YFSETQ. V lost 3 bases to trimming and J lost 0 bases, with 8 bases between them. The CDR3 extends over 14 amino acids. The CDR3 DNA sequence: TGCGCCAGCAGCTATGGGGTTAGCACAGATACGCAGTATTTT. Translation: CASSYGVSTDTQYF.

A single count supports this clonotype. V is TRBV6-5 and J is TRBJ2-2; weak D call: TRBD2 (6 bases). V was trimmed by 0 bases and J by 2 bases, leaving 13 bases between them. Germline values: CDR1 MNHEY, CDR2 SVGAGI. The length of the CDR3 is 17 residues. CDR3 coding DNA: TGTGCCAGCAGTTACTCCGGGAGCGCGGGAAACACCGGGGAGCTGTTTTTT. Amino acid sequence: CASSYSGSAGNTGELFF.

This clonotype was detected a few times. The V gene is TRBV7-2, the J gene TRBJ2-7; 9 nucleotides match TRBD2. Germline CDR1 is SGHTA and CDR2 is FQGNSA. The CDR3 extends over 14 amino acids. The junction had 5 bases not matched to a gene; V was cut back by 5 bases and J by 3 bases. CDR3 protein: CASSRGTSRYEQYF. In DNA, the CDR3 is TGTGCCAGCAGCCGTGGGACTAGCCGCTACGAGCAGTACTTC.

This clonotype has more than one count but fewer than ten. This chain links TRBV6-2 or TRBV6-3 with TRBJ2-1; TRBD2 agrees at 11 bases. Germline loops: CDR1 MNHEY, CDR2 SVGEGT. The trim removed 0 bases at V and 12 bases at J, leaving 10 bases unmatched. This CDR3 is 16 amino acids long. CDR3 region: CASSYSGTSGSRGQFF. CDR3 in DNA: TGTGCCAGCAGTTACTCCGGGACTAGCGGTTCACGGGGGCAGTTCTTC.

The chain joins TRBV18 to TRBJ2-7; 7 bases align to TRBD2. CDR1 and CDR2 (germline): KGHSH, LQKENI. The CDR3 spans 15 residues. V gave up 3 bases and J gave up 3 bases; unmatched junction bases: 8. CDR3 loop: CASSPGAAGVYEQYF. DNA of the CDR3: TGTGCCAGCTCACCCGGAGCGGCGGGGGTCTACGAGCAGTACTTC.

This clonotype was observed many times. CDR3 amino acids: CASRQGNEKLFF. The DNA of the CDR3 is TGTGCCAGCAGACAGGGTAATGAAAAACTGTTTTTT. The chain uses TRBV3-1 and TRBJ1-4, with TRBD1 as a possible D gene (6 bases). The V and J ends lost 6 bases and 4 bases respectively, with 6 bases between them. The CDR3 is made up of 12 amino acids. Germline V lookup: CDR1 LGHDT, CDR2 YNNKEL (reference sequence).

The chain carries TRBV7-2 and TRBJ2-1, with a weak D call TRBD2 (6 bases). Trimming shortened V by 5 bases and J by 4 bases, and 18 bases separated the two germline ends. CDR1 SGHTA and CDR2 FQGNSA come from the germline V gene. This CDR3 spans 16 amino acids. CDR3 loop: CASSDPGRAGYNEQFF. The DNA of the CDR3 is TGTGCCAGCAGCGACCCCGGAAGGGCGGGGTACAATGAGCAGTTCTTC.

In this sample, this clonotype turned up many times. J is TRBJ2-4 and V is TRBV5-6, with 7 bases aligning to TRBD2. Trimming cost V 4 bases and J 1 base; bases outside gene matches: 5. Looked up from germline, CDR1 is SGHDT and CDR2 is YYEEEE. CDR3 length equals 15 residues. Written as DNA, the CDR3 is TGTGCCAGCAGCAATGGAGCGGGGGCCAAAAACATTCAGTACTTC. Translated, it gives CASSNGAGAKNIQYF.

This clonotype has ten or more counts. The V call is TRBV20-1, the J call TRBJ1-1; TRBD1 is a possible D gene (5 bases). The CDR3 covers 12 residues. Trimming took 3 bases from V and 11 from J, leaving 16 bases between them. CDR1 is DFQATT, CDR2 SNEGSKA, per germline (reference sequence). The CDR3 sequence is CSASPGGVRAFF. CDR3 nucleotides: TGCAGTGCTAGCCCTGGGGGGGTTAGGGCTTTCTTT.

The table lists this clonotype with a few counts. The genes are TRBV11-2 and TRBJ2-7, with TRBD2 identical over 13 bases. V shed 5 bases and J 7 bases; nucleotides not matched to a gene: 5. CDR3 length: 14 amino acids. The germline V gene has CDR1 SGHAT and CDR2 FQNNGV. CDR3 region: CASSSGLAGVEQYF. The DNA of the CDR3 is TGTGCCAGCAGCAGTGGACTAGCGGGAGTGGAGCAGTACTTC.

A remark on this clonotype: This may be a read error: a much more frequent sequence differs by one nucleotide. The chain recombines TRBV5-1 with TRBJ1-1; D is unclear. This CDR3 region has 15 residues. The germline gives CDR1 SGHRS, CDR2 YFSETQ. Trimming cost V 0 bases and J 4 bases, with 13 bases left between them. For the CDR3, the DNA is TGCGCCAGCAGCTTGGATGGGATGGGGAGCACTGAAGCTTTCTTT. Its translation is CASSLDGMGSTEAFF.